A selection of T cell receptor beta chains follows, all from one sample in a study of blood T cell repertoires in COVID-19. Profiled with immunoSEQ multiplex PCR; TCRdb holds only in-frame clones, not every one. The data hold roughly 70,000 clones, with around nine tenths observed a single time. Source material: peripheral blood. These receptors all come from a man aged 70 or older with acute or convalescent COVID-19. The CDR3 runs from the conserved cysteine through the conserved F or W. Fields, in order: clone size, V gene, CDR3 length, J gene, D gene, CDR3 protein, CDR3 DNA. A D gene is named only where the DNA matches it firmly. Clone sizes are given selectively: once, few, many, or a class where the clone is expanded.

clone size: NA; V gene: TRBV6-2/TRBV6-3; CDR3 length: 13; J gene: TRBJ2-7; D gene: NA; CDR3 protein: CASSYRGIYEQYF; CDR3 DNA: TGTGCCAGCAGTTACAGAGGGATCTACGAGCAGTACTTC
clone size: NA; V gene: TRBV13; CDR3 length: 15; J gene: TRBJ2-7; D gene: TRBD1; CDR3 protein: CASSFTGTGVSEQYF; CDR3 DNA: TGTGCCAGCAGCTTCACCGGGACAGGGGTCTCCGAGCAGTACTTC
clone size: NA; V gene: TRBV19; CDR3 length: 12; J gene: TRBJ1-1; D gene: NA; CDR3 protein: CASSPGQPEAFF; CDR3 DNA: TGTGCCAGTAGTCCTGGACAGCCTGAAGCTTTCTTT
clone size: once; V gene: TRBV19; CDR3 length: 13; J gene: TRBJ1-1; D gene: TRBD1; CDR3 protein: CASSTRGREIAFF; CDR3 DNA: TGTGCCAGTAGTACCAGGGGGCGCGAGATAGCTTTCTTT
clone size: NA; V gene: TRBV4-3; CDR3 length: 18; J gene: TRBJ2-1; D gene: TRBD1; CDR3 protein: CASSQGSAGTVAYNEQFF; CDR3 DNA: TGCGCCAGCAGCCAAGGTTCGGCCGGGACAGTAGCCTACAATGAGCAGTTCTTC
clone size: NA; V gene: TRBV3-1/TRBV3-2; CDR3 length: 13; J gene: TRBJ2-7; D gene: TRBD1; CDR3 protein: CASGTEVSYEQYF; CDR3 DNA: TGTGCCAGCGGGACAGAAGTCTCCTACGAGCAGTACTTC
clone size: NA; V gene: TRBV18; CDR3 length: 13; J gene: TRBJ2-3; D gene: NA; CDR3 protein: CASSGQTTDTQYF; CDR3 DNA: TGTGCCAGCTCTGGGCAGACCACAGATACGCAGTATTTT
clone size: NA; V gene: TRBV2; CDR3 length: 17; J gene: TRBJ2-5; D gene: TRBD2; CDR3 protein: CASSDGTSGGAPETQYF; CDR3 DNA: TGTGCCAGCAGTGACGGGACTAGCGGGGGGGCCCCAGAGACCCAGTACTTC
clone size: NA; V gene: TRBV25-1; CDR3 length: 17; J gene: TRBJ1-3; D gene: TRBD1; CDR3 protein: CASSELGTGYSGNTIYF; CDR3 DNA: TGTGCCAGCAGTGAACTTGGGACAGGGTATTCTGGAAACACCATATATTTT
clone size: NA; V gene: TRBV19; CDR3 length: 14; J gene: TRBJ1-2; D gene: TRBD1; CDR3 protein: CASSFLTGGYGYTF; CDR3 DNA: TGTGCCAGTAGTTTCCTAACAGGGGGCTATGGCTACACCTTC
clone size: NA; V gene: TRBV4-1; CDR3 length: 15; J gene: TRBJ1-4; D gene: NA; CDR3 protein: CASSQVPNRDEKLFF; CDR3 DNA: TGCGCCAGCAGCCAAGTACCGAATCGGGATGAAAAACTGTTTTTT
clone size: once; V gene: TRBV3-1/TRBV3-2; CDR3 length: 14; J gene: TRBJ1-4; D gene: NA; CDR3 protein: CASSLRIPNEKLFF; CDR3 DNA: TGTGCCAGCAGCCTCAGAATTCCTAATGAAAAACTGTTTTTT
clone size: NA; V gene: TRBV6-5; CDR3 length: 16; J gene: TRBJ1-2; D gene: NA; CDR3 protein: CASSYSWTQGSYGYTF; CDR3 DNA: TGTGCCAGCAGTTACTCGTGGACACAGGGATCCTATGGCTACACCTTC
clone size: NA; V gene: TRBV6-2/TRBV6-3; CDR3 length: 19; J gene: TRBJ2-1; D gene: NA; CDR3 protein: CASSYSGVSRGSSYNEQFF; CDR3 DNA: TGTGCCAGCAGTTACTCGGGGGTATCGAGGGGGAGCTCCTACAATGAGCAGTTCTTC
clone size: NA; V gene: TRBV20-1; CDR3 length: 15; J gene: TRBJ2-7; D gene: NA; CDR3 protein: CSASFSGGASYEQYF; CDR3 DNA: TGCAGTGCTAGTTTTTCTGGGGGCGCTTCCTACGAGCAGTACTTC
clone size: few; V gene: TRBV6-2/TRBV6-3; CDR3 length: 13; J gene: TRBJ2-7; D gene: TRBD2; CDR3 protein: CASSYRLAGEQYF; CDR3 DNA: TGTGCCAGCAGTTACCGTCTAGCGGGGGAGCAGTACTTC
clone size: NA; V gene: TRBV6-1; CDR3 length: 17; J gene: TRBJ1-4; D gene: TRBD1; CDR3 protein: CASSEGEGKTGDEKLFF; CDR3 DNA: TGTGCCAGCAGTGAAGGAGAGGGAAAAACAGGGGATGAAAAACTGTTTTTT
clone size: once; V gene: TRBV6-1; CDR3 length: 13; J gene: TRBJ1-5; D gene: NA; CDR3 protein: CASSESGYQPQHF; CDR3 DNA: TGTGCCAGCAGTGAATCAGGGTATCAGCCCCAGCATTTT
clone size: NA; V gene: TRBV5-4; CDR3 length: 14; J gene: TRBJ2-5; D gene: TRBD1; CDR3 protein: CASSLTGTGETQYF; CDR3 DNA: TGTGCCAGCAGCTTGACGGGGACAGGGGAGACCCAGTACTTC
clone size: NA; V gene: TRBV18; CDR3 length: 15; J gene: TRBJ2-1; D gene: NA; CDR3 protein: CASSPLPPGLNEQFF; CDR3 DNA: TGTGCCAGCTCACCTTTGCCCCCAGGGTTGAATGAGCAGTTCTTC
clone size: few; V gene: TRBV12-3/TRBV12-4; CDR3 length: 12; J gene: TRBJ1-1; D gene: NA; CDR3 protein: CASSPQGTEAFF; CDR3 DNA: TGTGCCAGCAGCCCTCAGGGGACTGAAGCTTTCTTT
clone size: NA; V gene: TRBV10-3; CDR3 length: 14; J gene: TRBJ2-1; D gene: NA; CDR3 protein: CATRALASNNEQFF; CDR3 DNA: TGTGCCACCAGAGCGCTAGCGTCGAACAATGAGCAGTTCTTC
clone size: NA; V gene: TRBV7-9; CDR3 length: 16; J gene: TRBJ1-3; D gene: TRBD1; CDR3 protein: CASSTLTGITGNTIYF; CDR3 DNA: TGTGCCAGCAGCACACTGACAGGGATAACAGGAAACACCATATATTTT
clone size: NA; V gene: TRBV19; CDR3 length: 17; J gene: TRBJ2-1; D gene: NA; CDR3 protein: CASSISTGLSSYNEQFF; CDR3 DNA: TGTGCCAGTAGTATTTCTACCGGGTTAAGCTCCTACAATGAGCAGTTCTTC
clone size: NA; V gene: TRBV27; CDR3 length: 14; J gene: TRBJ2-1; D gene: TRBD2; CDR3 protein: CASSRTSGGGEQFF; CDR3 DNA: TGTGCCAGCAGCCGGACTAGCGGGGGGGGTGAGCAGTTCTTC
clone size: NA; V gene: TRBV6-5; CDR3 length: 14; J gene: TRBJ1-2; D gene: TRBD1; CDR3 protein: CASSYSGQGAGYTF; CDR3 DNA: TGTGCCAGCAGTTACTCGGGACAGGGGGCTGGCTACACCTTC
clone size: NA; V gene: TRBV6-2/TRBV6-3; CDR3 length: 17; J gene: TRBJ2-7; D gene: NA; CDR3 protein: CASSYETGQGGFYEQYF; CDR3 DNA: TGTGCCAGCAGTTACGAGACTGGGCAGGGGGGATTCTACGAGCAGTACTTC
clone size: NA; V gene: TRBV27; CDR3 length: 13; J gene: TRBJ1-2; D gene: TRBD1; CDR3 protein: CASSKTGGPGYTF; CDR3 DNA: TGTGCCAGCAGTAAAACAGGGGGCCCTGGCTACACCTTC